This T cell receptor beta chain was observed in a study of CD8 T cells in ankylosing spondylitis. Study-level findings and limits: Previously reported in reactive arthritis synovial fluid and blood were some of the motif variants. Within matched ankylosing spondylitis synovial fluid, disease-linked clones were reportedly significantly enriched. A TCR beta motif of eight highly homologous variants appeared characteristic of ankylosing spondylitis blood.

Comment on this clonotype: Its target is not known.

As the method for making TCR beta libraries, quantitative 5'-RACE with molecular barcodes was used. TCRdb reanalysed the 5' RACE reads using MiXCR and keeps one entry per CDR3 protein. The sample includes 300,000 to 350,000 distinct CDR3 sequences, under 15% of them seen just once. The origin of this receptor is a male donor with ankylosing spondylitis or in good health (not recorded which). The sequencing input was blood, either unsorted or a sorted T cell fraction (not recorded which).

The CDR3 sequence: CASSYLGTSAQETQYF. The CDR3, as DNA: TGTGCCAGCAGTTACCTGGGGACTAGCGCCCAAGAGACCCAGTACTTC. The chain links TRBV6-5 to TRBJ2-5; 10 bases match TRBD2. Germline loops: CDR1 MNHEY, CDR2 SVGAGI. The CDR3 is 16 residues long. V trimming: 2 bases; J trimming: 1 base; junction bases outside the gene matches: 4.